This T cell receptor beta chain appears in the sequencing data of a study of cytomegalovirus exposure and HLA in healthy donors. The method was immunoSEQ multiplex PCR; TCRdb's version includes in-frame clones alone and lacks a portion of them. The sample holds 300,000 to 350,000 clones, approximately 88% seen once. Per germline, CDR1 SGHRS and CDR2 YFSETQ. V gave up 0 bases and J gave up 2 bases, with 15 bases separating them. The CDR3 has 16 residues. Material: PBMCs. This rearrangement joins TRBV5-1 to TRBJ2-7, with TRBD2 as a possible D gene (5 bases). The receptor's source is a young man in good health and CMV-seronegative. The CDR3 DNA is TGCGCCAGCAGCTTGGCTAGGAGGACGGAGACCTACGAGCAGTACTTC. Translation gives CASSLARRTETYEQYF.